This is a list of T cell receptor beta chains from one sample in a study of cytomegalovirus exposure and HLA in healthy donors. Only in-frame clones appear in the TCRdb table, and some are missing; sequencing was by immunoSEQ multiplex PCR. Found here are 100,000 to 150,000 clones; the top ten clones hold roughly 1.7%. Sample: PBMCs. Every receptor here comes from a man aged 18 to 30 in good health and CMV-seronegative. CDR3s include the opening cysteine and the closing phenylalanine or tryptophan. D genes are given only for firm matches.

J: TRBJ1-5
V: TRBV28
D: TRBD1
CDR3: CASSSPPASGQGSNQPQHF
DNA: TGTGCCAGCAGTTCCCCCCCTGCATCGGGACAGGGGAGCAATCAGCCCCAGCATTTT

J: TRBJ2-3
V: TRBV2
D: -
CDR3: CASKKTLQLSTDTQYF
DNA: TGTGCCAGCAAAAAAACTCTGCAATTGAGCACAGATACGCAGTATTTT

J: TRBJ1-5
V: TRBV27
D: TRBD1
CDR3: CASSLQGTYQPQHF
DNA: TGTGCCAGCAGCTTACAGGGGACCTATCAGCCCCAGCATTTT

J: TRBJ1-5
V: TRBV10-3
D: -
CDR3: CAISEKGQLLYQPQHF
DNA: TGTGCCATCAGTGAAAAAGGACAGCTCCTGTATCAGCCCCAGCATTTT

J: TRBJ1-1
V: TRBV28
D: -
CDR3: CASTRGSTGDTEAFF
DNA: TGTGCCAGCACCCGGGGGTCGACGGGGGACACTGAAGCTTTCTTT

J: TRBJ2-1
V: TRBV9
D: TRBD2
CDR3: CASSARAGGRNEQFF
DNA: TGTGCCAGCAGCGCCCGAGCGGGAGGAAGGAATGAGCAGTTCTTC

J: TRBJ1-4
V: TRBV6-1
D: TRBD1
CDR3: CASSDPITPGTGVGEKLFF
DNA: TGTGCCAGCAGTGACCCCATAACTCCCGGGACAGGGGTCGGCGAAAAACTGTTTTTT

J: TRBJ1-2
V: TRBV7-9
D: TRBD1
CDR3: CASSPGTGWGYTF
DNA: TGTGCCAGCAGCCCCGGGACAGGGTGGGGCTACACCTTC

J: TRBJ1-4
V: TRBV5-1
D: TRBD1
CDR3: CASSPDRVINEKLFF
DNA: TGCGCCAGCAGCCCCGACAGGGTTATAAATGAAAAACTGTTTTTT

J: TRBJ1-2
V: TRBV10-3
D: -
CDR3: CAISDREDLANYGYTF
DNA: TGTGCCATCAGTGATAGGGAGGACCTAGCTAACTATGGCTACACCTTC

J: TRBJ2-4
V: TRBV28
D: -
CDR3: CASSDQAGLNIQYF
DNA: TGTGCCAGCTCCGACCAAGCAGGGCTAAACATTCAGTACTTC

J: TRBJ1-3
V: TRBV30
D: TRBD1
CDR3: CAWSNRGRGLRGNTIYF
DNA: TGTGCCTGGAGCAACAGGGGCAGGGGGCTCCGAGGAAACACCATATATTTT

J: TRBJ1-1
V: TRBV9
D: -
CDR3: CASGSSRGNMNTEAFF
DNA: TGTGCCAGCGGATCGTCCAGGGGTAACATGAACACTGAAGCTTTCTTT

J: TRBJ2-7
V: TRBV28
D: TRBD1
CDR3: CASSSGQGVSHEQYF
DNA: TGTGCCAGCAGCTCGGGACAGGGAGTGTCCCACGAGCAGTACTTC

J: TRBJ1-2
V: TRBV19
D: TRBD1
CDR3: CASSTGTGGGYTF
DNA: TGTGCCAGTAGTACTGGGACAGGTGGAGGCTACACCTTC

J: TRBJ2-2
V: TRBV15
D: -
CDR3: CATSRDWQGYTGELFF
DNA: TGTGCCACCAGCAGAGATTGGCAGGGGTACACCGGGGAGCTGTTTTTT

J: TRBJ2-3
V: TRBV7-3
D: TRBD2
CDR3: CASRDSGTPTDTQYF
DNA: TGTGCCAGCAGGGATAGCGGGACCCCCACAGATACGCAGTATTTT

J: TRBJ1-2
V: TRBV7-8
D: -
CDR3: CASSFQGGTNYGYTF
DNA: TGTGCCAGCAGCTTCCAGGGTGGGACTAACTATGGCTACACCTTC

J: TRBJ1-3
V: TRBV4-2
D: -
CDR3: CASSQEPRHTAGAGNTIYF
DNA: TGTGCCAGCAGCCAAGAGCCGAGACATACCGCAGGGGCTGGAAACACCATATATTTT

J: TRBJ1-2
V: TRBV5-4
D: TRBD1
CDR3: CASSGTVYGYTF
DNA: TGTGCCAGCAGCGGGACAGTCTATGGCTACACCTTC

J: TRBJ1-6
V: TRBV6-5
D: -
CDR3: CASSYLGVESPLHF
DNA: TGTGCCAGCAGTTACTTAGGGGTAGAGTCACCCCTCCACTTT

J: TRBJ1-5
V: TRBV2
D: TRBD1
CDR3: CASIAGTENQPQHF
DNA: TGTGCCAGCATCGCCGGGACAGAGAATCAGCCCCAGCATTTT

J: TRBJ1-4
V: TRBV7-9
D: -
CDR3: CASSPMWGRGEKLFF
DNA: TGTGCCAGCAGCCCAATGTGGGGGCGCGGGGAAAAACTGTTTTTT

J: TRBJ1-1
V: TRBV18
D: TRBD1
CDR3: CASSPRTGGSEAFF
DNA: TGTGCCAGCTCACCCAGGACAGGGGGGTCTGAAGCTTTCTTT

J: TRBJ2-2
V: TRBV5-1
D: TRBD2
CDR3: CASSKVTSPGELFF
DNA: TGCGCCAGCAGCAAGGTGACTAGCCCCGGGGAGCTGTTTTTT

J: TRBJ1-1
V: TRBV6-6
D: TRBD1
CDR3: CASSPSTGGGTEAFF
DNA: TGTGCCAGCAGTCCTTCGACAGGGGGGGGCACTGAAGCTTTCTTT

J: TRBJ2-3
V: TRBV7-2
D: -
CDR3: CASGSTVSTDTQYF
DNA: TGTGCCAGCGGTTCGACAGTTAGCACAGATACGCAGTATTTT

J: TRBJ2-1
V: TRBV9
D: TRBD2
CDR3: CASSAIGLAGGTHNEQFF
DNA: TGTGCCAGCAGCGCCATAGGACTAGCGGGAGGGACACACAATGAGCAGTTCTTC

J: TRBJ1-4
V: TRBV28
D: TRBD1
CDR3: CASSLLTGEETNEKLFF
DNA: TGTGCCAGCAGTTTATTGACAGGGGAGGAAACTAATGAAAAACTGTTTTTT

J: TRBJ1-4
V: TRBV28
D: TRBD1
CDR3: CASSLGGTGGNEKLFF
DNA: TGTGCCAGCAGTTTGGGGGGGACAGGGGGTAATGAAAAACTGTTTTTT

J: TRBJ2-1
V: TRBV2
D: -
CDR3: CASIGGNSIF
DNA: TGTGCCAGCATCGGCGGGAATAGTATCTTC

J: TRBJ2-7
V: TRBV6-6
D: TRBD1
CDR3: CASRGDSRSEQYF
DNA: TGTGCCAGCAGGGGGGACAGTAGGTCCGAGCAGTACTTC

J: TRBJ2-5
V: TRBV4-3
D: -
CDR3: CASSQERLGQETQYF
DNA: TGCGCCAGCAGCCAAGAAAGGCTAGGCCAAGAGACCCAGTACTTC

J: TRBJ2-7
V: TRBV28
D: -
CDR3: CASQKQGTSFYEQYF
DNA: TGTGCCAGTCAGAAACAGGGCACAAGCTTCTACGAGCAGTACTTC

J: TRBJ1-2
V: TRBV9
D: -
CDR3: CASSVGPGEGHTF
DNA: TGTGCCAGCAGCGTTGGACCGGGGGAGGGGCACACCTTC

J: TRBJ2-7
V: TRBV11-1
D: -
CDR3: CASSLLNGAEQYF
DNA: TGTGCCAGCAGCTTACTAAACGGAGCCGAGCAGTACTTC

J: TRBJ2-5
V: TRBV18
D: -
CDR3: CASSPPIAEETQYF
DNA: TGTGCCAGCTCACCACCTATAGCGGAAGAGACCCAGTACTTC

J: TRBJ2-7
V: TRBV28
D: TRBD2
CDR3: CASSQAGIDYEQYF
DNA: TGTGCCAGCAGTCAAGCGGGAATTGACTACGAGCAGTACTTC